This T cell receptor (beta chain) appears in the sequencing data of a study of blood T cell repertoires in COVID-19. Overall study context: COVID-19 samples, acute and convalescent, were from the United States, Italy and Spain. The cDNA or gDNA used as material had been derived from T cells, B-cell-depleted T cells, or PBMCs.

In the authors' workflow: Amplification with reference gene primers provided the estimates of nucleated cell counts. Assay: immunoSEQ multiplex PCR; the TCRdb copy retains only in-frame clones and omits some. That table is the source of V, J and clone size, and D and trimming were worked out from the DNA. The data hold roughly 200,000 clones, with around 83% observed a single time. CDR3 length: 14 amino acids. Germline V CDR1 and CDR2: SNHLY, FYNNEI. The V gene end was trimmed by 10 bases and the J gene end by 3 bases; junction bases not matched to a gene: 9. The V and J genes are TRBV2 and TRBJ1-5, with TRBD1 identical over 7 bases. Sequencing input: peripheral blood. The source of this sequence is a woman aged 55 to 70 with acute or convalescent COVID-19. CDR3: CATQAGQDNQPQHF. Here the CDR3 DNA reads TGTGCCACGCAGGCCGGACAGGACAATCAGCCCCAGCATTTT.